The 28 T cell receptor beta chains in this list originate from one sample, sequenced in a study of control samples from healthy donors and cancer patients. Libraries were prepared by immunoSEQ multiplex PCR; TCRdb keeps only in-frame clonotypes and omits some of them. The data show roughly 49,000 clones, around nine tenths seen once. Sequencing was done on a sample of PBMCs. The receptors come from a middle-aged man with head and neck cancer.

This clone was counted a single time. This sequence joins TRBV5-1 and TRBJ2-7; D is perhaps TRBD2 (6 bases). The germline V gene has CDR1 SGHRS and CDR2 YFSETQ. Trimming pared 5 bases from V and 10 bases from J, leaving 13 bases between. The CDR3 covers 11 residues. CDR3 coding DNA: TGCGCCAGCAGTCGAACCGGGACTCAGTACTTC. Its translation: CASSRTGTQYF.

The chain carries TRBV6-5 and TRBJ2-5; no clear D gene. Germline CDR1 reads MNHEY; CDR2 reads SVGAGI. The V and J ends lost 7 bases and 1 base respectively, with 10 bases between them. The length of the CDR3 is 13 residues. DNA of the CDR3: TGTGCCAGCACCGGTCCCGGCCAAGAGACCCAGTACTTC. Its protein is CASTGPGQETQYF.

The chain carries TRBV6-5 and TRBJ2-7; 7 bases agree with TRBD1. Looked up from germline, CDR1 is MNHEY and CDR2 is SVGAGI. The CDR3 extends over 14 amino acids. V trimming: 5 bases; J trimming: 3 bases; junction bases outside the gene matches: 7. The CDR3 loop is CASSRTRTGYEQYF. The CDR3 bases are TGTGCCAGCAGTCGTACCCGGACAGGCTACGAGCAGTACTTC.

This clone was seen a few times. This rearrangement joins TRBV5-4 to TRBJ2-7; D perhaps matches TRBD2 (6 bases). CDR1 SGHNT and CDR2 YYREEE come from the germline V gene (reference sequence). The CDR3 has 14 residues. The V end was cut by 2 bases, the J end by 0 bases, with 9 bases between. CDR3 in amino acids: CASSFFSGSYEQYF. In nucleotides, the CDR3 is TGTGCCAGCAGCTTTTTTAGCGGCTCCTACGAGCAGTACTTC. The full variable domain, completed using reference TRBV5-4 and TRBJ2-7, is ETGVTQSPTHLIKTRGQQVTLRCSSQSGHNTVSWYQQALGQGPQFIFQYYREEENGRGNFPPRFSGLQFPNYSSELNVNALELDDSALYLCASSFFSGSYEQYFGPGTRLTVT.

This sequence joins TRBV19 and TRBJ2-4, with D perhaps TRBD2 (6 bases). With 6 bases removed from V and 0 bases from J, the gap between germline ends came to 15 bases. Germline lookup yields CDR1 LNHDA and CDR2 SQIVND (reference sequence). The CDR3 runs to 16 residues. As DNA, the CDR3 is TGTGCCAGTAGCTTGAGGCTAGCGCTAGCCAAAAACATTCAGTACTTC. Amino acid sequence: CASSLRLALAKNIQYF.

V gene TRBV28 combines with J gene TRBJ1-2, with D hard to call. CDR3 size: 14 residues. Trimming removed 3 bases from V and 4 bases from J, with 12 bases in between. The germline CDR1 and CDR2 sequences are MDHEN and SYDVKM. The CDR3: CASSLVRDGYGYTF. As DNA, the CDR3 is TGTGCCAGCAGTTTGGTCCGGGATGGCTATGGCTACACCTTC.

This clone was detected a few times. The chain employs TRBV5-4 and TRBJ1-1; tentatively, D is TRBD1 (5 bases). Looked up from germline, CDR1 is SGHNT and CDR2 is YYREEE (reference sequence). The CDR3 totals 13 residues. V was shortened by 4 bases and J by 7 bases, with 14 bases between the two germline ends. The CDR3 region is CASSQMGGVEAFF. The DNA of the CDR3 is TGTGCCAGCAGCCAAATGGGGGGGGTTGAAGCTTTCTTT.

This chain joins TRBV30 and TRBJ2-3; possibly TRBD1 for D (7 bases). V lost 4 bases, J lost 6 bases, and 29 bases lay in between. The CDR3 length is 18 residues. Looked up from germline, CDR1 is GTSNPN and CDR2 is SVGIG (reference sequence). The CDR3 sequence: CAWTIFPGGSIRPDTQYF. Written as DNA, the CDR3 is TGTGCCTGGACAATTTTCCCAGGGGGGTCGATCCGGCCGGATACGCAGTATTTT.

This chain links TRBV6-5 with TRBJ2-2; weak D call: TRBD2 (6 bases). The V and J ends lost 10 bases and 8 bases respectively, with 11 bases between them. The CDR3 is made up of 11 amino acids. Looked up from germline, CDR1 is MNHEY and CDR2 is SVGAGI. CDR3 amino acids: CATKAGGELFF. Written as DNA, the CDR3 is TGTGCCACCAAGGCGGGAGGGGAGCTGTTTTTT.

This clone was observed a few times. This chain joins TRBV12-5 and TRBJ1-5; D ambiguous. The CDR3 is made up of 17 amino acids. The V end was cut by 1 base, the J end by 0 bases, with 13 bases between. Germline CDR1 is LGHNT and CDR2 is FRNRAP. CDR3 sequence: CASGLASVADSNQPQHF. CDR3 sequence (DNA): TGTGCTAGTGGTTTGGCCTCCGTGGCGGATAGCAATCAGCCCCAGCATTTT.

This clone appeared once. CDR3 residues: CASSPGQSSYEQYF. CDR3 nucleotides: TGTGCCAGCAGCCCCGGACAGTCCTCCTACGAGCAGTACTTC. The chain is built from TRBV5-4 and TRBJ2-7, with a possible D match to TRBD1 (6 bases). V lost 4 bases, J lost 0 bases, and 11 bases lay in between. This CDR3 comprises 14 residues. Germline assignment: CDR1 SGHNT and CDR2 YYREEE (reference sequence).

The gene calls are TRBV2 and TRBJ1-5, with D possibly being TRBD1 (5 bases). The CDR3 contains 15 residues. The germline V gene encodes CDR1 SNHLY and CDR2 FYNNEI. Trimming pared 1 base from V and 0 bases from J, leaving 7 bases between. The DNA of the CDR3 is TGTGCCAGCAGTGAAGGGACACTTAGCAATCAGCCCCAGCATTTT. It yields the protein CASSEGTLSNQPQHF.

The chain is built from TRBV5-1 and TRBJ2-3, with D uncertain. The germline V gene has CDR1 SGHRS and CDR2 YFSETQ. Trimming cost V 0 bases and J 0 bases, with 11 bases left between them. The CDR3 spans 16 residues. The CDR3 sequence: CASSLVPDISTDTQYF. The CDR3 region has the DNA TGCGCCAGCAGCTTGGTTCCAGATATTAGCACAGATACGCAGTATTTT. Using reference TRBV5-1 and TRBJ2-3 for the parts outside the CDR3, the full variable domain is KAGVTQTPRYLIKTRGQQVTLSCSPISGHRSVSWYQQTPGQGLQFLFEYFSETQRNKGNFPGRFSGRQFSNSRSEMNVSTLELGDSALYLCASSLVPDISTDTQYFGPGTRLTVL.

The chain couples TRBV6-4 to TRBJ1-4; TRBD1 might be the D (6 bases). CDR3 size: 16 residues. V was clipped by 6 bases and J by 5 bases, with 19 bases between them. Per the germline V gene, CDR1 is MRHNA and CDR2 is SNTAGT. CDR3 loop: CASSPKTGKKNEKLFF. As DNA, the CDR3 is TGTGCCAGCAGCCCCAAAACAGGGAAAAAGAATGAAAAACTGTTTTTT.

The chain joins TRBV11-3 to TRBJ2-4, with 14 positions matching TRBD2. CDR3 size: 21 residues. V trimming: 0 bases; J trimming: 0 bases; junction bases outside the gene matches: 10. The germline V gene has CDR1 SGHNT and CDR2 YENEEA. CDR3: CASSLERGLAGETIAKNIQYF. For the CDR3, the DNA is TGTGCCAGCAGCTTAGAGAGGGGACTAGCGGGAGAAACTATAGCCAAAAACATTCAGTACTTC.

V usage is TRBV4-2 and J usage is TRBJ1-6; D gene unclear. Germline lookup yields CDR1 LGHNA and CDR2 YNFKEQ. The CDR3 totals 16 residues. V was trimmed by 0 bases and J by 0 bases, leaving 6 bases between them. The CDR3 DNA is TGTGCCAGCAGCCAAGAGGTGTCCTCCTATAATTCACCCCTCCACTTT. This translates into CASSQEVSSYNSPLHF.

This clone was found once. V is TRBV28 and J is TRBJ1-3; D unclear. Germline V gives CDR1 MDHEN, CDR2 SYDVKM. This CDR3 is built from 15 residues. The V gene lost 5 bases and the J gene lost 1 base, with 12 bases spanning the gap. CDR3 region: CASSTMGVSGNTIYF. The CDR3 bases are TGTGCCAGCAGTACGATGGGAGTTTCTGGAAACACCATATATTTT.

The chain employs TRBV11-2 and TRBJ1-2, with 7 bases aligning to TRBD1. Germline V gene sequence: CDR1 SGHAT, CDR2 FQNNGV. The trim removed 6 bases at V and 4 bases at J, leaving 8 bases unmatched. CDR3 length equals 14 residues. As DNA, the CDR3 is TGTGCCAGCAGGCCTTTGACAGGGCCCTATGGCTACACCTTC. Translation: CASRPLTGPYGYTF.

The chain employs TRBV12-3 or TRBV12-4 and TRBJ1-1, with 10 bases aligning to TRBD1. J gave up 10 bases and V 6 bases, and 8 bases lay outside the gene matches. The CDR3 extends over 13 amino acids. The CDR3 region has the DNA TGTGCCAGCAGGCCGACAGGGGGCGGTTCAGCTTTCTTT. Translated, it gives CASRPTGGGSAFF.

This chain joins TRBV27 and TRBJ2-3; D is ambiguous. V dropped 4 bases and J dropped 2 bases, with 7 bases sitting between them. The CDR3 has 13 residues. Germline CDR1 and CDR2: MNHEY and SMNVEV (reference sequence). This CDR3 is CASSSTLTDTQYF. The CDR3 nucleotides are TGTGCCAGCAGTTCTACTCTCACAGATACGCAGTATTTT.

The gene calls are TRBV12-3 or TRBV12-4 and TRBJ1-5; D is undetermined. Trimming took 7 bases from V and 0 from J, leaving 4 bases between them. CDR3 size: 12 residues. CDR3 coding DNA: TGTGCCAGCATGAATAGCAATCAGCCCCAGCATTTT. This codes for CASMNSNQPQHF.

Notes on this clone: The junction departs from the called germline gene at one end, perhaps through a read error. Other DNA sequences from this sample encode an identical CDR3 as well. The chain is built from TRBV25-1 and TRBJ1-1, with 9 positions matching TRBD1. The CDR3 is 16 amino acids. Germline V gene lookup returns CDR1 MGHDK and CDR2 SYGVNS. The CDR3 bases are TGTGCTAGCAGTGGAACAGGGGGCCGCCTGAACACTGAAGCTTTCTTT. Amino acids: CASSGTGGRLNTEAFF.

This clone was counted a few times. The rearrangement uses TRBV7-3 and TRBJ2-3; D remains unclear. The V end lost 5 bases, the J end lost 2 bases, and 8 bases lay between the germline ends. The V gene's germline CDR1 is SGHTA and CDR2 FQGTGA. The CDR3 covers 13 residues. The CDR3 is CASSDVLTDTQYF. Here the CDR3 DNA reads TGTGCCAGCAGCGACGTCCTCACAGATACGCAGTATTTT.

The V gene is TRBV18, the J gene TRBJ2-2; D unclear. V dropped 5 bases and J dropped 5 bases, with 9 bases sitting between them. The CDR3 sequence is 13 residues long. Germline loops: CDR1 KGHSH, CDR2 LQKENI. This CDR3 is CASSSSLTGELFF. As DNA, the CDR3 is TGTGCCAGCTCAAGTAGCCTTACCGGGGAGCTGTTTTTT. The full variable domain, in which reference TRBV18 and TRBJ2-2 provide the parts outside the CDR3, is NAGVMQNPRHLVRRRGQEARLRCSPMKGHSHVYWYRQLPEEGLKFMVYLQKENIIDESGMPKERFSAEFPKEGPSILRIQQVVRGDSAAYFCASSSSLTGELFFGEGSRLTVL.

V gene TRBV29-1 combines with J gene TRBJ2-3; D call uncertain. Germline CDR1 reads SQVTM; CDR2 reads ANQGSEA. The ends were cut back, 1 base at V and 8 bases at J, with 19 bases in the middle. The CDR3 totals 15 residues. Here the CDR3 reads CSVEGPTPFKGTQYF. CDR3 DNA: TGCAGCGTTGAAGGCCCGACTCCCTTTAAGGGTACGCAGTATTTT.

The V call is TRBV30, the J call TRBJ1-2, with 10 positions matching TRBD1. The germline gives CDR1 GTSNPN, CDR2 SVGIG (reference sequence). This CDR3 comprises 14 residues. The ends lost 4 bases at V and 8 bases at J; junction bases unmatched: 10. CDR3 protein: CAWNPRDRGWGYTF. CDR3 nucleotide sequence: TGTGCCTGGAATCCTCGGGACAGGGGATGGGGCTACACCTTC.

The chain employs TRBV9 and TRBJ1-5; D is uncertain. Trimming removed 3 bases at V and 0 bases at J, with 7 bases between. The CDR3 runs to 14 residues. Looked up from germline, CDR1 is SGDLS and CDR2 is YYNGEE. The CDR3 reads CASSGRDSNQPQHF. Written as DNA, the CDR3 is TGTGCCAGCAGCGGGAGGGATAGCAATCAGCCCCAGCATTTT.

The CDR3 spells CASSDGGQPQHF. The CDR3, as DNA: TGTGCCAGCAGCGACGGAGGACAGCCCCAGCATTTT. The V and J genes are TRBV7-9 and TRBJ1-5; no reliable D call. CDR3 size: 12 residues. The ends were cut back, 5 bases at V and 7 bases at J, with 9 bases in the middle. In germline, CDR1 is SEHNR, CDR2 FQNEAQ (reference sequence).